This T cell receptor (beta chain) was profiled in a study of T cell changes during pregnancy in multiple sclerosis. This CDR3 comprises 14 residues. CDR1 and CDR2 from the germline V gene are KGHSH and LQKENI. The germline V and J ends were trimmed by 3 bases and 1 base, with 10 bases remaining between them. Data came from immunoSEQ multiplex PCR; TCRdb stores just in-frame clones and leaves some out. The sample lists around 50,000 clones; 70% to 90% were seen once. Specimen: peripheral blood, collected in the first trimester of pregnancy. The gene calls are TRBV18 and TRBJ2-7; D is possibly TRBD2 (6 bases). This TCR came from a female donor with multiple sclerosis, enrolled in a pregnancy study. CDR3 DNA: TGTGCCAGCTCACCGGGACTGTTATCCTACGAGCAGTACTTC. This codes for CASSPGLLSYEQYF.